This entry concerns a single TCR beta chain. This sample is drawn from a study of technical replicates of blood from a handful of donors. Trimming took 3 bases from V and 1 from J; bases not matched to a gene: 2. CDR1 SGHRS and CDR2 YFSETQ come from the germline V gene. This CDR3 spans 14 amino acids. TCRdb's table, derived via immunoSEQ multiplex PCR, lists solely in-frame clones and lacks some. This sample has 65,000 to 95,000 clones, with 95% to 98% found just once. The chain uses TRBV5-1 and TRBJ1-1, with TRBD1 identical over 8 bases. The sequenced material came from T cells isolated from PBMCs. This TCR was sampled from a human donor in good health. CDR3 in amino acids: CASSWTGQNTEAFF. DNA of the CDR3: TGCGCCAGCAGCTGGACAGGGCAGAACACTGAAGCTTTCTTT.